Listed here are 17 T cell receptor beta chains from one sample, sequenced in a study of STAT3 mutations in large granular lymphocyte leukemia. Whole-study findings and limits: Every T-cell large granular lymphocyte leukemia patient had at least one immunodominant TCR beta clonotype.

The assay was immunoSEQ multiplex PCR, and TCRdb's table has in-frame clones only and misses some. The profile covers fewer than 20,000 clones, with almost 85% appearing a single time and over 7.5% taken by the ten largest. No antigen has been assigned to these receptors. Input material: peripheral blood mononuclear cells. These receptors were obtained from a man in his fifties or sixties with T-cell large granular lymphocyte leukemia. Some clones in this sample may be carry-over from other donors' samples.

This clone has only one observation. V gene TRBV5-4 combines with J gene TRBJ1-6; no definite D call. This CDR3 comprises 14 residues. Germline loops: CDR1 SGHNT, CDR2 YYREEE (reference sequence). V lost 4 bases and J 6 bases, leaving 11 bases between the germline ends. Here the CDR3 DNA reads TGTGCCAGCAGCCCGCGGGAAATTAATTCACCCCTCCACTTT. It specifies CASSPREINSPLHF.

The CDR3 nucleotides are TGTGCCAGCAGGCAGGGGATGGGCACTGAAGCTTTCTTT. This encodes CASRQGMGTEAFF. The rearrangement uses TRBV28 and TRBJ1-1, with D tentatively TRBD1 (6 bases). The V gene's germline CDR1 is MDHEN and CDR2 SYDVKM. This CDR3 contains 13 residues. V shed 6 bases and J shed 4 bases, with 12 bases lying between them.

This rearrangement joins TRBV5-1 to TRBJ2-7; 8 bases are a match to TRBD1. Trimming at V came to 4 bases and at J to 6 bases, leaving 9 bases not matched to a gene. The CDR3 is made up of 14 amino acids. Germline values: CDR1 SGHRS, CDR2 YFSETQ. The CDR3 here is CASSIDRGHGEQYF. The DNA for the CDR3 is TGCGCCAGCAGCATCGACAGGGGCCACGGCGAGCAGTACTTC. Using reference TRBV5-1 and TRBJ2-7 for the parts outside the CDR3, the full variable domain is KAGVTQTPRYLIKTRGQQVTLSCSPISGHRSVSWYQQTPGQGLQFLFEYFSETQRNKGNFPGRFSGRQFSNSRSEMNVSTLELGDSALYLCASSIDRGHGEQYFGPGTRLTVT.

The chain links TRBV28 to TRBJ2-7, with 9 bases that match TRBD2. CDR3 size: 15 residues. The germline V gene encodes CDR1 MDHEN and CDR2 SYDVKM. V lost 4 bases, J lost 2 bases, and 6 bases stayed unmatched. CDR3 bases: TGTGCCAGCAGTTCCCTGACTAGCGGAACCTACGAGCAGTACTTC. Protein product: CASSSLTSGTYEQYF.

CDR3 loop: CASSYTPNQPQHF. DNA for the CDR3: TGTGCCAGCAGTTACACACCGAATCAGCCCCAGCATTTT. This sequence joins TRBV6-5 and TRBJ1-5; D call uncertain. Between the trimmed V and J ends, which lost 2 bases and 4 bases, there was a span of 6 bases. The CDR3 runs to 13 residues. Germline lookup yields CDR1 MNHEY and CDR2 SVGAGI.

The chain carries TRBV7-2 and TRBJ2-7, with TRBD1 identical over 8 bases. Looked up from germline, CDR1 is SGHTA and CDR2 is FQGNSA. There are 14 residues in the CDR3. The V segment lost 5 bases and the J segment 0 bases; nucleotides outside the gene matches: 3. The CDR3 reads CASSVGQGSYEQYF. In DNA, the CDR3 is TGTGCCAGCAGCGTCGGACAGGGCTCCTACGAGCAGTACTTC. Full variable domain (outside the CDR3, taken from reference TRBV7-2 and TRBJ2-7): GAGVSQSPSNKVTEKGKDVELRCDPISGHTALYWYRQSLGQGLEFLIYFQGNSAPDKSGLPSDRFSAERTGGSVSTLTIQRTQQEDSAVYLCASSVGQGSYEQYFGPGTRLTVT.

CDR3 bases: TGTGCCTGCTCGGGGGTATTATCCAATGAGCAGTTCTTC. Encoded protein: CACSGVLSNEQFF. This chain connects TRBV27 to TRBJ2-1; possibly TRBD2 for D (6 bases). Germline V gene data show CDR1 as MNHEY and CDR2 as SMNVEV (reference sequence). The CDR3 contains 13 residues. V dropped 11 bases and J dropped 6 bases, with 17 bases sitting between them.

The DNA of the CDR3 is TGCGCCAGCAGTGGACAGTTCCAAGAGACCCAGTACTTC. Residues: CASSGQFQETQYF. The J gene is TRBJ2-5, the V gene TRBV10-1; TRBD1 might be the D (5 bases). CDR3 length equals 13 residues. Deletions cut 4 bases from V and 1 base from J, with 7 bases between. CDR1 and CDR2 from the germline V gene are WNHNN and SYGVQD (reference sequence).

V gene TRBV7-3 combines with J gene TRBJ2-2, with D perhaps TRBD2 (6 bases). There are 17 residues in the CDR3. Trimming pared 2 bases from V and 6 bases from J, leaving 19 bases between. Germline CDR1 SGHTA, CDR2 FQGTGA. CDR3 DNA sequence: TGTGCCAGCAGCTTAGCTGTTCTCCTAGCGAAAGCCGGGGAGCTGTTTTTT. It encodes CASSLAVLLAKAGELFF.

This chain joins TRBV19 and TRBJ1-1, with TRBD1 matching over 7 bases. CDR1 is LNHDA, CDR2 SQIVND, per germline (reference sequence). The CDR3 spans 15 residues. J was trimmed by 6 bases and V by 5 bases; bases with no gene match: 12. The CDR3, as DNA: TGTGCCAGTAGTGGAACAGGGGTGGTTTCCGCTGAAGCTTTCTTT. Its translation: CASSGTGVVSAEAFF.

CDR3 amino acids: CASRETGSNTGELFF. CDR3 nucleotides: TGTGCCAGCAGAGAGACAGGGTCGAACACCGGGGAGCTGTTTTTT. V is TRBV2 and J is TRBJ2-2; 7 bases align to TRBD1. This CDR3 spans 15 amino acids. Germline-derived CDR1 and CDR2 are SNHLY and FYNNEI. Trimming at V came to 6 bases and at J to 0 bases, leaving 4 bases not matched to a gene.

A few counts support this clone. The chain links TRBV7-8 to TRBJ1-2; TRBD1 is a possible D gene (5 bases). The CDR3 is 15 amino acids. V lost 2 bases to trimming and J lost 0 bases, with 10 bases between them. The V gene's germline CDR1 is SGHVS and CDR2 FQNEAQ. The CDR3 DNA is TGTGCCAGCAGCTTAATAGGGGAGCCTAACTATGGCTACACCTTC. Protein product: CASSLIGEPNYGYTF. The whole variable domain, filled in from reference TRBV7-8 and TRBJ1-2, reads GAGVSQSPRYKVAKRGQDVALRCDPISGHVSLFWYQQALGQGPEFLTYFQNEAQLDKSGLPSDRFFAERPEGSVSTLKIQRTQQEDSAVYLCASSLIGEPNYGYTFGSGTRLTVV.

This chain uses TRBV5-6 with TRBJ1-6; tentative D call: TRBD1 (5 bases). The germline CDR1 and CDR2 sequences are SGHDT and YYEEEE. The CDR3 runs to 16 residues. V lost 4 bases to trimming and J lost 4 bases, with 15 bases between them. Here the CDR3 reads CASSPTRDGYNSPLHF. The CDR3 region has the DNA TGTGCCAGCAGCCCCACTCGGGACGGTTATAATTCACCCCTCCACTTT.

The chain employs TRBV10-3 and TRBJ1-2; D unclear. Germline values: CDR1 ENHRY, CDR2 SYGVKD. Between the trimmed V and J ends, which lost 0 bases and 4 bases, there was a span of 3 bases. The CDR3 loop spans 12 amino acids. For the CDR3, the DNA is TGTGCCATCAGTGAGTCCAGCTATGGCTACACCTTC. Protein product: CAISESSYGYTF.

The rearrangement links TRBV5-1 to TRBJ2-7; a weak D match, TRBD2 (5 bases). Germline lookup yields CDR1 SGHRS and CDR2 YFSETQ. V was trimmed by 1 base and J by 0 bases, leaving 11 bases between them. This CDR3 region has 15 residues. The CDR3 DNA is TGCGCCAGCAGCTTGCTCGGCGGGTTCTCCTACGAGCAGTACTTC. It translates to CASSLLGGFSYEQYF. The variable domain in full, with the rest retrieved from reference TRBV5-1 and TRBJ2-7, is KAGVTQTPRYLIKTRGQQVTLSCSPISGHRSVSWYQQTPGQGLQFLFEYFSETQRNKGNFPGRFSGRQFSNSRSEMNVSTLELGDSALYLCASSLLGGFSYEQYFGPGTRLTVT.

The chain is built from TRBV6-5 and TRBJ2-2; D could derive from TRBD1 or TRBD2 (5 bases each). Germline CDR1 is MNHEY and CDR2 is SVGAGI. The CDR3 is 12 residues long. V was trimmed by 6 bases and J by 8 bases, leaving 10 bases between them. CDR3 in DNA: TGTGCCAGCAGAGACGGGGCTGGGGAGCTGTTTTTT. As protein: CASRDGAGELFF.

The J gene is TRBJ2-3, the V gene TRBV2, with 7 bases that match TRBD2. The V and J ends lost 7 bases and 4 bases, in that order; junction bases with no gene match: 8. The CDR3 totals 14 residues. Germline CDR1 and CDR2: SNHLY and FYNNEI. This chain's CDR3 is CASNQRGGADTQYF. The CDR3 coding sequence is TGTGCCAGCAACCAGCGGGGTGGCGCAGATACGCAGTATTTT.